This T cell receptor beta chain is from a study of Ad26.COV2.S vaccination and SARS-CoV-2 variants. General observations from the study: The study found higher spike-specific TCR breadth in vaccine than placebo recipients.

The treatment here: around 19 received Ad26.COV2.S at low or high dose, single or two shots; 5 received placebo; per-sample allocation not given. The investigators took samples on day 63 after the first vaccine or placebo injection. The ends were cut back, 3 bases at V and 5 bases at J, with 23 bases in the middle. The CDR3 is 17 residues long. Germline CDR1 LNHNV, CDR2 YYDKDF (reference sequence). Repertoires were generated with immunoSEQ multiplex PCR, while TCRdb's copy carries only in-frame clones and drops some. The sample records some 300,000 clones, about 82% being singletons. In this sample, this clone turned up once. Its antigen is currently unknown.

Sequencing used peripheral blood, obtained in a trial of Ad26.COV2.S vaccine versus placebo. This clonotype was sampled from a person aged 18 to 65 who received the Ad26.COV2.S COVID-19 vaccine or a placebo. The V gene is TRBV15, the J gene TRBJ2-7, with a tentative D call TRBD1 (6 bases). The CDR3 loop is CATSRETRGRGSHEQYF. CDR3 DNA sequence: TGTGCCACCAGCAGGGAGACTCGCGGCAGGGGATCCCACGAGCAGTACTTC.